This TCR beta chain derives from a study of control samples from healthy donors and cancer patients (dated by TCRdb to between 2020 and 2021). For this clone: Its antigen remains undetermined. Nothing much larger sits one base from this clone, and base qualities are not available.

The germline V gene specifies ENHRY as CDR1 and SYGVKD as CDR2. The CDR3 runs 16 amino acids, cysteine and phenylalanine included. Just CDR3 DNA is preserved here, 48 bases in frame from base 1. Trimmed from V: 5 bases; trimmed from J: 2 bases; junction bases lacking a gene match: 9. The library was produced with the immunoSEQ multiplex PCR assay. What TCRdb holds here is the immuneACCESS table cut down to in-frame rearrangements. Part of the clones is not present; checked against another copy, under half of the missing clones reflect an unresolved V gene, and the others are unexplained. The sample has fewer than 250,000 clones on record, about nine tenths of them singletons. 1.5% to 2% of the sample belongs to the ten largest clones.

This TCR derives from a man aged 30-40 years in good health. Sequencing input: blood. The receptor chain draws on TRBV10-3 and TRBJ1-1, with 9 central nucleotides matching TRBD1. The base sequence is TGTGCCATCAGTCCTTGGGGGGGACAGGGCAACACTGAAGCTTTCTTT. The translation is CAISPWGGQGNTEAFF.